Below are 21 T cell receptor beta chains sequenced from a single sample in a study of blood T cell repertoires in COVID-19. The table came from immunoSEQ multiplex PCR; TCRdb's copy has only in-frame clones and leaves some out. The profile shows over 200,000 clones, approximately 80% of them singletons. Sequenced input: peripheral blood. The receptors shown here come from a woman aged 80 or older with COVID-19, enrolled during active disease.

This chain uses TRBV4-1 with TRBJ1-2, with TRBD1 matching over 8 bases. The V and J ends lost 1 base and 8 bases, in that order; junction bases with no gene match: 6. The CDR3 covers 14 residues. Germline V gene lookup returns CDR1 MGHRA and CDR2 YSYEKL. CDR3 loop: CASSQVQGASGYTF. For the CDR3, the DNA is TGCGCCAGCAGCCAAGTTCAGGGGGCGTCAGGCTACACCTTC.

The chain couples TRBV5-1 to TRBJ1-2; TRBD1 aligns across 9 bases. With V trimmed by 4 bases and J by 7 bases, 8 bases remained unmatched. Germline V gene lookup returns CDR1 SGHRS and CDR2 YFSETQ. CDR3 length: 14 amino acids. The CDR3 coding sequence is TGCGCCAGCAGCCTAAGGACAGGGGAAGTTGGCTACACCTTC. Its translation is CASSLRTGEVGYTF.

DNA for the CDR3: TGTGCCAGCAGCACGCCTAACGGAGCCGAAAAACTGTTTTTT. It encodes CASSTPNGAEKLFF. The V and J genes are TRBV28 and TRBJ1-4, with D uncertain. The V gene's germline CDR1 is MDHEN and CDR2 SYDVKM. The CDR3 covers 14 residues. Trimming took 6 bases from V and 8 from J, leaving 16 bases between them.

CDR3 in amino acids: CASKGGVNSNQPQHF. The CDR3, as DNA: TGTGCCAGTAAGGGGGGGGTCAATAGCAATCAGCCCCAGCATTTT. The V and J genes are TRBV19 and TRBJ1-5, with D perhaps matching TRBD1 (6 bases). The CDR3 spans 15 residues. V lost 7 bases, J lost 0 bases, and 13 bases lay in between. Germline lookup yields CDR1 LNHDA and CDR2 SQIVND (reference sequence).

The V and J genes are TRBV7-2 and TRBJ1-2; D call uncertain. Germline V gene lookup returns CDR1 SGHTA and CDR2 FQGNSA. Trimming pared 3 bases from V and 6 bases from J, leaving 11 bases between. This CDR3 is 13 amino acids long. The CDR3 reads CASSLTGFNGYTF. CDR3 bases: TGTGCCAGCAGCTTGACGGGGTTCAATGGCTACACCTTC.

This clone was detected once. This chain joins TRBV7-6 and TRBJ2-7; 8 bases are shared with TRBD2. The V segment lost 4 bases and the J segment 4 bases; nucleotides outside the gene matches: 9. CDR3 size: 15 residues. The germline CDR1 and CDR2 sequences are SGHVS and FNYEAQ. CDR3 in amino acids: CASSSLAGKGYEQYF. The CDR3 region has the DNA TGTGCCAGCAGCTCCTTAGCGGGAAAGGGGTACGAGCAGTACTTC.

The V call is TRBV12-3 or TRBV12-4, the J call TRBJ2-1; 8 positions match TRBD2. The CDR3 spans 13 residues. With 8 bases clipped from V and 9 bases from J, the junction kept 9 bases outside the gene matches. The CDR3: CASVQAGGGEQFF. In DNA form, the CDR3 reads TGTGCCAGCGTCCAGGCGGGAGGTGGTGAGCAGTTCTTC.

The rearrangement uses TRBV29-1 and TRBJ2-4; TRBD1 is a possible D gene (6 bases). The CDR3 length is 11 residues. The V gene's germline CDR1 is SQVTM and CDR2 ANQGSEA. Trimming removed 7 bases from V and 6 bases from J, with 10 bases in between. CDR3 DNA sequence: TGCAGCGCCCAACAGGGAAACATTCAGTACTTC. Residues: CSAQQGNIQYF. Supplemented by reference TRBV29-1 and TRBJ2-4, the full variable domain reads SAVISQKPSRDICQRGTSLTIQCQVDSQVTMMFWYRQQPGQSLTLIATANQGSEATYESGFVIDKFPISRPNLTFSTLTVSNMSPEDSSIYLCSAQQGNIQYFGAGTRLSVL.

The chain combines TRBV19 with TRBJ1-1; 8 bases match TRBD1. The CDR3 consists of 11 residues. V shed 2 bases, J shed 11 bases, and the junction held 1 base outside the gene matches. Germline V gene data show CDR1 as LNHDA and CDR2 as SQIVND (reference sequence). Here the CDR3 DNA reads TGTGCCAGTAGTATACAGGGGGCGGCTTTCTTT. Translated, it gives CASSIQGAAFF.

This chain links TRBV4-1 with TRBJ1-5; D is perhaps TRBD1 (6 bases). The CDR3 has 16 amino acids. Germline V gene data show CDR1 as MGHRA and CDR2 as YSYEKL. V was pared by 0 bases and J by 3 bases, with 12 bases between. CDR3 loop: CASSQEHRAINQPQHF. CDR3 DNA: TGCGCCAGCAGCCAAGAACACAGGGCCATCAATCAGCCCCAGCATTTT.

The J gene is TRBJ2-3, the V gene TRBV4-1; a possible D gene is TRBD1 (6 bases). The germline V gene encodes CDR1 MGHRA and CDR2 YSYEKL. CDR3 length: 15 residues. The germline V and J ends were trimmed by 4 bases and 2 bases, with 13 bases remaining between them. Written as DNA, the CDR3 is TGCGCCAGCAGCCTCACAGGGCTTATCACAGATACGCAGTATTTT. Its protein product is CASSLTGLITDTQYF.

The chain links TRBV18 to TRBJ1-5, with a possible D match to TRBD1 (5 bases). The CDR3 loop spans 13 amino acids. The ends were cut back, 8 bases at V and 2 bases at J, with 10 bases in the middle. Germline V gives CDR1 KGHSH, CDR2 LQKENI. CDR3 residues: CASGAVGNQPQHF. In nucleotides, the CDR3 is TGTGCCAGCGGGGCAGTTGGCAATCAGCCCCAGCATTTT.

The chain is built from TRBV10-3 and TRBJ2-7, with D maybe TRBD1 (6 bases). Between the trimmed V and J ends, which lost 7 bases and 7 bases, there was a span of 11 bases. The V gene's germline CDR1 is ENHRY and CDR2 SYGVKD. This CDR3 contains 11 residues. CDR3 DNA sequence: TGTGCCATCACAGGGGCCGCTGAGCAGTACTTC. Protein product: CAITGAAEQYF.

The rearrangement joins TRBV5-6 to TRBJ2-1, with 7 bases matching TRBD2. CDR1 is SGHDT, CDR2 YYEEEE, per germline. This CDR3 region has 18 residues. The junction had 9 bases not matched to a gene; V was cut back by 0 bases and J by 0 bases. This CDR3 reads CASSLVYTGGSSYNEQFF. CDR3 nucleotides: TGTGCCAGCAGCTTGGTATATACAGGCGGGAGCTCCTACAATGAGCAGTTCTTC.

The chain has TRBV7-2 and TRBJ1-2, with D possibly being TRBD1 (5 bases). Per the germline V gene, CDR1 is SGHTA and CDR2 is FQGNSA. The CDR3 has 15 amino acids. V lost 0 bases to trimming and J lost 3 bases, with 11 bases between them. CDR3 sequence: CASSLAGGADYGYTF. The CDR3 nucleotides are TGTGCCAGCAGCTTAGCGGGCGGGGCTGACTATGGCTACACCTTC.

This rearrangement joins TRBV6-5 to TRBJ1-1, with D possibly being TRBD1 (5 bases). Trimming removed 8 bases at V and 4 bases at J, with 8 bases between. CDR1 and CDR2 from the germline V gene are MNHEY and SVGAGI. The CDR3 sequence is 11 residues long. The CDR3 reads CASGGSTEAFF. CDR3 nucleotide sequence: TGTGCCAGCGGGGGGAGCACTGAAGCTTTCTTT.

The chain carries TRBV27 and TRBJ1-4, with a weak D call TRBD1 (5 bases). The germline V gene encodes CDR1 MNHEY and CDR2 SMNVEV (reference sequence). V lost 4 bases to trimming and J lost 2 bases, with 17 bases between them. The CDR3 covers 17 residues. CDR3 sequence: CASSSQIPGMTNEKLFF. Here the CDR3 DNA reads TGTGCCAGCAGTTCCCAGATACCAGGGATGACTAATGAAAAACTGTTTTTT.

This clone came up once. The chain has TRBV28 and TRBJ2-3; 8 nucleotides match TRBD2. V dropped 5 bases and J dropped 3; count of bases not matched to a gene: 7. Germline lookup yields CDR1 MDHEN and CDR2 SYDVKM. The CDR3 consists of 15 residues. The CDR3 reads CASSPGGEGTDTQYF. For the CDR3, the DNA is TGTGCCAGCAGTCCGGGGGGGGAAGGAACAGATACGCAGTATTTT.

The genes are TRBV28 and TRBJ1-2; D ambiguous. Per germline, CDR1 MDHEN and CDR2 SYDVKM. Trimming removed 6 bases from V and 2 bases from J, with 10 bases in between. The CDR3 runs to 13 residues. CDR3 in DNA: TGTGCCAGCAGATCAACACAAAACTATGGCTACACCTTC. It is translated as CASRSTQNYGYTF.

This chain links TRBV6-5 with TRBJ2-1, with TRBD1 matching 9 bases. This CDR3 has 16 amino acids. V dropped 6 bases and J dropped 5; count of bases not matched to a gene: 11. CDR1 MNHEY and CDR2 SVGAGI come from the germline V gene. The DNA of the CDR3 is TGTGCCAGCAGCTACAGGGGGCGGCCTTTAGACAATGAGCAGTTCTTC. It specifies CASSYRGRPLDNEQFF.

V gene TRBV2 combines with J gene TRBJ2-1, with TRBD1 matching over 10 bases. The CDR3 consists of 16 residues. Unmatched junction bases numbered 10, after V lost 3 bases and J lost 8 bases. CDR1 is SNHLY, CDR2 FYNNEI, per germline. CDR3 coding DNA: TGTGCCAGCAGTGAGATAGGGTCAGGGACAGGGGATGAGCAGTTCTTC. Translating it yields CASSEIGSGTGDEQFF.